This T cell receptor beta chain stems from a study of tissue T cells after allogeneic stem cell transplantation. Concerning this clone itself: Gene names and germline match the mouse. The read ends 1 residue before the CDR3 terminus; that terminus is restored from the germline J gene.

Germline V gives CDR1 GFQATS, CDR2 STVNSAI. The CDR3 has 13 amino acids. With 4 bases removed from V and 7 bases from J, the gap between germline ends came to 17 bases. Produced via immunoSEQ multiplex PCR; TCRdb's table is partial and in-frame only. The repertoire holds under 6,000 clones, with roughly half as singletons. The time point is: mouse harvest day 7 after allogeneic transplant. The graft held 10^6 splenic CD5+ T cells and 10^7 T-cell-depleted bone marrow cells. Material: skin. This receptor was taken from a female BALB/c mouse given C57BL/6 T cells with graft-versus-host disease after an allogeneic hematopoietic cell transplant. The chain is built from TRBV20 and TRBJ2-7, with D tentatively TRBD2 (6 bases). The DNA read from the CDR3 is TGTGGTGCTACAGACTGGAGCCGGGGCGAACAGTAC. This codes for CGATDWSRGEQY. The CDR3 as a whole reads CGATDWSRGEQYF.